The 3 T cell receptor beta chains below were found in one sample sequenced in a study of cytomegalovirus exposure and HLA in healthy donors. Vbeta (60) and Jbeta (13) primers were used in the PCR. Sequencing used immunoSEQ multiplex PCR; TCRdb keeps in-frame clones, though not all of them. Of 170,000 or so clones detected, approximately 80% appear once; the ten largest clones hold under 5%. Sequencing input: PBMCs. Receptors were obtained from a man in his late teens or twenties in good health and CMV-seronegative.

The V gene is TRBV2, the J gene TRBJ1-5, with D uncertain. Between the trimmed V and J ends, which lost 6 bases and 3 bases, there was a span of 12 bases. This CDR3 is 14 amino acids long. Germline values: CDR1 SNHLY, CDR2 FYNNEI. This CDR3 is CASSIRLANQPQHF. The CDR3 DNA is TGTGCCAGCAGCATAAGACTTGCCAATCAGCCCCAGCATTTT.

This clone has just a few counts. V is TRBV10-3 and J is TRBJ1-1, with 8 positions matching TRBD1. The CDR3 length is 13 residues. Trimming removed 5 bases from V and 3 bases from J; junction bases left unmatched: 2. Germline CDR1 ENHRY, CDR2 SYGVKD. CDR3 nucleotides: TGTGCCATCAGTAAGGACAGGGACACTGAAGCTTTCTTT. Protein product: CAISKDRDTEAFF.

V gene TRBV19 combines with J gene TRBJ1-2; D unclear. There are 12 residues in the CDR3. V was shortened by 5 bases and J by 2 bases, with 6 bases between the two germline ends. In germline, CDR1 is LNHDA, CDR2 SQIVND (reference sequence). The CDR3 here is CASSLRNYGYTF. DNA for the CDR3: TGTGCCAGTAGTCTCCGGAACTATGGCTACACCTTC.